These T cell receptor beta chains were read from a single sample in a study of blood T cell repertoires in COVID-19. Here immunoSEQ multiplex PCR was the method, and the copy in TCRdb shows in-frame clones only, minus some. This table holds under 200,000 clones, approximately 88% found once. Sequencing was carried out using PBMCs or T cells enriched from blood (not recorded which). Source of these receptors: a woman aged 60-75 years who had recovered from COVID-19. Both conserved end residues are trimmed from each CDR3. Fields, in order: V gene, J gene, CDR3 protein.

>TRBV5-1|TRBJ1-1
ASSLVGAGNTEAF
>TRBV9|TRBJ1-4
ASSPPGGGNEKLF
>TRBV5-4|TRBJ2-4
ASSRQGENIQY
>TRBV28|TRBJ1-2
ATFAGRTIYGYT
>TRBV5-6|TRBJ1-4
ASSLLRSEKLF
>TRBV4-1|TRBJ1-1
ASSQEARTGIAEAF
>TRBV4-2|TRBJ2-1
ASSPRTSGGDNEQF
>TRBV5-1|TRBJ2-7
ASSLLVGGYEQY
>TRBV5-6|TRBJ2-1
ASSLEVAGTYNEQF
>TRBV11-3|TRBJ2-1
ASSLGLGVYNEQF
>TRBV5-4|TRBJ1-6
ASSPGTGGRPLH
>TRBV27|TRBJ1-2
ASSSPTGGYT
>TRBV19|TRBJ1-6
ASSPSGQGNSPLH
>TRBV2|TRBJ2-5
ASSGGREEETQY
>TRBV2|TRBJ1-2
ASSGGHGGGSSYGYT
>TRBV7-3|TRBJ2-1
ASSHGGLARNEQF
>TRBV28|TRBJ2-1
ASSPGGYNEQF
>TRBV20-1|TRBJ2-3
SVGSADTQY
>TRBV5-1|TRBJ2-3
ASSFQGAGADTQY
>TRBV5-1|TRBJ2-3
ASSTGLLYTDTQY
>TRBV27|TRBJ1-3
ASSLYGSGNTIY
>TRBV6-6|TRBJ2-3
ASSYSAGTSTDTQY
>TRBV27|TRBJ2-7
ASSPLRERGSYEQY
>TRBV3-1/TRBV3-2|TRBJ1-2
ASSQGLFGYT
>TRBV7-9|TRBJ2-2
ASSLGDWSTGELF
>TRBV29-1|TRBJ2-5
SVGQGRGETQY
>TRBV28|TRBJ2-3
ASSPGTGGPHTDTQY
>TRBV19|TRBJ1-4
ASSWSGNEKLF